This T cell receptor (beta chain) emerged from a study of cytomegalovirus exposure and HLA in healthy donors. The PCR ran on 60 Vbeta and 13 Jbeta primers. Generated by immunoSEQ multiplex PCR, the TCRdb table keeps only in-frame clones and is missing some. The repertoire holds approximately 78,000 clones, with less than 85% as singletons. The V and J ends lost 5 bases and 1 base, in that order; junction bases with no gene match: 4. CDR3 length: 14 amino acids. CDR1 is SGHAT and CDR2 is FQNNGV in the germline V gene. What was sequenced was PBMCs. The receptor was isolated from a woman in her fifties or sixties in good health and CMV-seronegative. The chain couples TRBV11-2 to TRBJ1-1; 7 bases agree with TRBD1. The CDR3 nucleotides read TGTGCCAGCAGCCTGACAGGGCAGAACACTGAAGCTTTCTTT. Its translation is CASSLTGQNTEAFF.